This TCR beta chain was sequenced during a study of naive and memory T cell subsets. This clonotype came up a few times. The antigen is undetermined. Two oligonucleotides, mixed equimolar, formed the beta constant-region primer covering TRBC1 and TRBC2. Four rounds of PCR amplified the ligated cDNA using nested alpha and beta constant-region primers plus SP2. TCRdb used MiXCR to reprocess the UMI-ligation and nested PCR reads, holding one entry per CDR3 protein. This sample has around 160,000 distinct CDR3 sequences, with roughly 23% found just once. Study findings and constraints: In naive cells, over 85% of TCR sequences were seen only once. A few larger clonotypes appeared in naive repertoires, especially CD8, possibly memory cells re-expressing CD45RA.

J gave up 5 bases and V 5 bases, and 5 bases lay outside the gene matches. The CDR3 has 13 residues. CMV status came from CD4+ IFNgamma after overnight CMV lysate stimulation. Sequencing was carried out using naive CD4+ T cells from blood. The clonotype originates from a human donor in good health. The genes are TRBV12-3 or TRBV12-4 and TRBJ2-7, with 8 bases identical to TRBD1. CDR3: CASSPRGLHEQYF. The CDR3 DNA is TGTGCCAGCAGTCCCAGGGGGCTTCACGAGCAGTACTTC.